This entry lists 20 T cell receptor beta chains sequenced from one sample in a study of T-cell reconstitution after alpha-beta-depleted transplantation in children. Unique molecular identifiers were used in preparing the TCRbeta library. TCRdb reanalysed the PCR reads using MiXCR and keeps one entry per CDR3 protein. The sample yields about 150,000 distinct CDR3 sequences, 8.5% to 14% seen once. Sequencing was performed on PBMCs, taken before TCRalphabeta/CD19-depleted stem cell transplant. Every receptor here comes from a boy younger than 10 with acute myeloid leukemia, due to receive a stem cell transplant.

This clonotype was seen at least ten times. The chain carries TRBV20-1 and TRBJ1-5; 9 nucleotides agree with TRBD1. The V gene's germline CDR1 is DFQATT and CDR2 SNEGSKA (reference sequence). The V gene end was trimmed by 0 bases and the J gene end by 2 bases; junction bases not matched to a gene: 5. The CDR3 extends over 16 amino acids. CDR3 sequence (DNA): TGCAGTGCTAGAGAGGGGACAGGGTCAGGCAATCAGCCCCAGCATTTT. Amino acid sequence: CSAREGTGSGNQPQHF.

This clonotype was recorded at least ten times. V usage is TRBV2 and J usage is TRBJ2-7; 8 nucleotides match TRBD1. Germline lookup yields CDR1 SNHLY and CDR2 FYNNEI. The CDR3 runs 13 residues. Trimming cost V 6 bases and J 4 bases; bases outside gene matches: 5. In DNA form, the CDR3 reads TGTGCCAGCAGACGTAGACAGGGGTACGAGCAGTACGTC. Protein sequence: CASRRRQGYEQYV.

The sample holds many counts of this clonotype. V is TRBV6-1 and J is TRBJ1-2, with 7 bases matching TRBD1. Germline CDR1 reads MNHNS; CDR2 reads SASEGT. Unmatched junction bases numbered 11, after V lost 6 bases and J lost 7 bases. The CDR3 loop spans 14 amino acids. CDR3 nucleotides: TGTGCCAGCAGGGGAGAGACAGGGTCGGGTGGCTACACCTTC. Its translation is CASRGETGSGGYTF.

This clonotype was counted at least ten times. This chain links TRBV29-1 with TRBJ1-2; 7 bases fit TRBD1. This CDR3 spans 11 amino acids. Germline CDR1 is SQVTM and CDR2 is ANQGSEA. The V and J ends lost 7 bases and 5 bases, in that order; junction bases with no gene match: 4. CDR3 in amino acids: CSAQGGYGYTF. The DNA of the CDR3 is TGCAGCGCCCAGGGGGGGTATGGCTACACCTTC.

The rearrangement joins TRBV28 to TRBJ2-3; no clear D. The V gene lost 2 bases and the J gene lost 6 bases, with 15 bases spanning the gap. The CDR3 extends over 15 amino acids. Germline loops: CDR1 MDHEN, CDR2 SYDVKM. CDR3 residues: CASSLIHGGRDTQYF. CDR3 coding DNA: TGTGCCAGCAGTTTAATTCATGGCGGAAGGGATACGCAGTATTTT.

This clonotype has more than one count but fewer than ten. The J gene is TRBJ1-1, the V gene TRBV7-6; D might be TRBD1 (5 bases). The CDR3 contains 18 residues. Germline CDR1 is SGHVS and CDR2 is FNYEAQ. The germline V and J ends were trimmed by 1 base and 4 bases, with 22 bases remaining between them. As DNA, the CDR3 is TGTGCCAGCAGCTTAGGGGCGGCAGGGCGACCCCAGGGCACTGAAGCTTTCTTT. Translating it yields CASSLGAAGRPQGTEAFF.

This clonotype appeared many times. The V gene is TRBV2, the J gene TRBJ1-5, with D hard to call. This CDR3 is built from 14 residues. Trimming removed 5 bases from V and 1 base from J, with 9 bases in between. CDR1 is SNHLY, CDR2 FYNNEI, per germline. The CDR3 sequence: CASSQGASNQPQHF. In DNA, the CDR3 is TGTGCCAGCAGTCAAGGCGCAAGCAATCAGCCCCAGCATTTT.

Notes on this clonotype: Being one base from a much bigger clone, this may be a read error. V usage is TRBV5-1 and J usage is TRBJ2-5; D is perhaps TRBD2 (6 bases). The germline V gene has CDR1 SGHRS and CDR2 YFSETQ. This CDR3 comprises 15 residues. V lost 4 bases and J lost 2, with 15 bases in between. The chain's CDR3 is CASSPGGGFQETQYF. CDR3 nucleotide sequence: TGCGCCAGCAGCCCCGGTGGGGGGTTTCAAGAGACCCAGTACTTC.

This clonotype was detected ten times or more. The V gene is TRBV7-2, the J gene TRBJ2-1, with TRBD2 matching 8 bases. Germline V gene data show CDR1 as SGHTA and CDR2 as FQGNSA. The CDR3 totals 16 residues. The V and J ends lost 5 bases and 7 bases, in that order; junction bases with no gene match: 13. The CDR3 region is CASSRGHGGAWNEQFF. The CDR3 region has the DNA TGTGCCAGCAGCCGGGGTCACGGGGGGGCATGGAATGAGCAGTTCTTC.

This clonotype showed up many times. V is TRBV6-5 and J is TRBJ2-3; D perhaps matches TRBD1 (6 bases). The CDR3 spans 14 residues. The germline CDR1 and CDR2 sequences are MNHEY and SVGAGI. Trimming left V 6 bases short and J 2 bases short, with 12 bases between. CDR3 region: CASSRWTVTDTQYF. The CDR3 DNA reads as TGTGCCAGCAGCCGATGGACAGTCACAGATACGCAGTATTTT.

There are many counts of this clonotype. The rearrangement joins TRBV20-1 to TRBJ2-4; D gene unclear. V was trimmed by 0 bases and J by 4 bases, leaving 7 bases between them. Germline-derived CDR1 and CDR2 are DFQATT and SNEGSKA (reference sequence). The CDR3 contains 13 residues. The CDR3 nucleotides read TGCAGTGCTAGAGATTGGGAAAAAAACATTCAGTACTTC. This gives the protein CSARDWEKNIQYF.

This clonotype was seen many times. This chain links TRBV12-3 or TRBV12-4 with TRBJ1-3, with D unresolved. The CDR3 consists of 15 residues. Trimming pared 5 bases from V and 0 bases from J, leaving 11 bases between. The DNA for the CDR3 is TGTGCCAGCAGTCGGACGGTGAGCTCTGGAAACACCATATATTTT. Protein: CASSRTVSSGNTIYF.

Ten or more counts support this clonotype. The chain has TRBV9 and TRBJ2-7; 13 bases match TRBD2. The V and J ends lost 0 bases and 1 base, in that order; junction bases with no gene match: 4. There are 17 residues in the CDR3. Looked up from germline, CDR1 is SGDLS and CDR2 is YYNGEE. The DNA of the CDR3 is TGTGCCAGCAGCGTAGGAACGGGACTAGCGGGATCCTACGAGCAGTACTTC. Amino acids: CASSVGTGLAGSYEQYF.

This clonotype was found many times. The V call is TRBV7-3, the J call TRBJ2-5, with D perhaps TRBD2 (5 bases). V was cut by 0 bases and J by 5 bases, with 13 bases left in between. Germline V lookup: CDR1 SGHTA, CDR2 FQGTGA. This CDR3 has 15 residues. In DNA, the CDR3 is TGTGCCAGCAGCTTAACGGGAGTGTTAGCGGAGACCCAGTACTTC. Amino acids: CASSLTGVLAETQYF.

This clonotype was seen at least ten times. The rearrangement links TRBV20-1 to TRBJ2-7; 11 bases agree with TRBD2. Germline-derived CDR1 and CDR2 are DFQATT and SNEGSKA (reference sequence). The CDR3 loop spans 16 amino acids. With 1 base clipped from V and 5 bases from J, the junction kept 10 bases outside the gene matches. The DNA of the CDR3 is TGCAGTGCTAGAGCTAGACTAGCGGGAAGTATCAACGAGCAGTACTTC. Translated: CSARARLAGSINEQYF.

This clonotype came up many times. The rearrangement links TRBV28 to TRBJ2-4; D not resolved. V lost 2 bases, J lost 2 bases, and 10 bases lay in between. There are 15 residues in the CDR3. Per germline, CDR1 MDHEN and CDR2 SYDVKM. CDR3 region: CASSLRSGSKNIQYF. In DNA, the CDR3 is TGTGCCAGCAGTTTACGGTCCGGTTCCAAAAACATTCAGTACTTC. Full variable domain (missing parts from reference TRBV28 and TRBJ2-4): DVKVTQSSRYLVKRTGEKVFLECVQDMDHENMFWYRQDPGLGLRLIYFSYDVKMKEKGDIPEGYSVSREKKERFSLILESASTNQTSMYLCASSLRSGSKNIQYFGAGTRLSVL.

This clonotype was counted at least ten times. The V and J genes are TRBV20-1 and TRBJ2-3; 13 bases line up with TRBD2. Trimming at V came to 7 bases and at J to 3 bases, leaving 4 bases not matched to a gene. This CDR3 is built from 14 residues. Germline V lookup: CDR1 DFQATT, CDR2 SNEGSKA (reference sequence). The CDR3 loop is CSGGLAGVTDTQYF. The CDR3 coding sequence is TGCAGTGGCGGACTAGCGGGAGTTACAGATACGCAGTATTTT.

This clonotype has ten or more counts. The chain recombines TRBV5-1 with TRBJ2-2; D is undetermined. This CDR3 has 15 residues. The germline gives CDR1 SGHRS, CDR2 YFSETQ. With 0 bases removed from V and 2 bases from J, the gap between germline ends came to 8 bases. This CDR3 reads CASSLDGYNTGELFF. In nucleotides, the CDR3 is TGCGCCAGCAGCTTGGACGGGTATAACACCGGGGAGCTGTTTTTT.

This clonotype was recorded a few times. This chain uses TRBV3-1 with TRBJ2-7, with D unclear. The V and J ends lost 0 bases and 5 bases respectively, with 5 bases between them. The length of the CDR3 is 12 residues. In germline, CDR1 is LGHDT, CDR2 YNNKEL (reference sequence). CDR3 residues: CASSQDLHEQYF. As DNA, the CDR3 is TGTGCCAGCAGCCAAGATCTCCACGAGCAGTACTTC.

This clonotype appeared many times. V gene TRBV4-1 combines with J gene TRBJ1-1; 9 bases line up with TRBD1. V lost 0 bases to trimming and J lost 0 bases; unmatched junction nucleotides: 11. The CDR3 length is 19 residues. Germline V gene sequence: CDR1 MGHRA, CDR2 YSYEKL. The CDR3 coding sequence is TGCGCCAGCAGCCAAGAAGGGAAACCGGGACAGGGTTTGAACACTGAAGCTTTCTTT. This codes for CASSQEGKPGQGLNTEAFF.